This T cell receptor (beta chain) is drawn from a study of T cells after posttransplantation cyclophosphamide. CDR3 length: 14 residues. Trimming pared 4 bases from V and 7 bases from J, leaving 17 bases between. Germline V gene data show CDR1 as SGHRS and CDR2 as YFSETQ. This table comes from immunoSEQ multiplex PCR, and its TCRdb copy is limited to in-frame clones, with some not included. This sample has 12,000 or so clones, with 75% to 95% found just once. Treatment was busulfan-fludarabine conditioning, a marrow graft, and cyclophosphamide on days +3 and +4. The specimen was PBMCs, collected after allogeneic stem cell transplant with posttransplant cyclophosphamide. The sequence was collected from a female patient younger than 45 who received an allogeneic stem cell transplant from an unrelated donor, was CMV-positive, and had no GVHD. Some T cells may have originated in the graft donor. The chain links TRBV5-1 to TRBJ1-1; D is unclear. CDR3 nucleotides: TGCGCCAGCAGCCTGTTCCCCCGGGTGAGTGAAGCTTTCTTT. Its translation: CASSLFPRVSEAFF. Together with reference TRBV5-1 and TRBJ1-1, the CDR3 gives the full variable domain: KAGVTQTPRYLIKTRGQQVTLSCSPISGHRSVSWYQQTPGQGLQFLFEYFSETQRNKGNFPGRFSGRQFSNSRSEMNVSTLELGDSALYLCASSLFPRVSEAFFGQGTRLTVV.